This record looks at one T cell receptor (beta chain) sequence and its context. CDR3 size: 13 residues. The V end was cut by 7 bases, the J end by 2 bases, with 12 bases between. Germline V gives CDR1 SGHKS, CDR2 YYEKEE (reference sequence). Per the original data handling: Researchers report that nucleated cell counts were estimated from reference gene primer amplification. Assay: immunoSEQ multiplex PCR; the TCRdb copy retains only in-frame clones and omits some. D and trimming were read from the DNA, whereas the V and J calls and clone size are those reported in that table. The sample contains some 460,000 clones, 80% to 90% of which appear only once. The data originate from a study of blood T cell repertoires in COVID-19. Study as a whole: COVID-19 samples, acute and convalescent, were from the United States, Italy and Spain. Sample material is recorded as cDNA or gDNA derived from T cells, B-cell-depleted T cells, or PBMCs.

The chain combines TRBV5-5 with TRBJ2-5; D is possibly TRBD2 (6 bases). The sequenced sample consisted of peripheral blood. The sequence was obtained from a woman aged 25-40 years with acute or convalescent COVID-19. In DNA form, the CDR3 reads TGTGCCAGCCATTTGGGGGGACAAGAGACCCAGTACTTC. The encoded protein is CASHLGGQETQYF.